What follows is one T cell receptor (beta chain) and its context. This sample was included in a study of blood T cell repertoires in COVID-19. Study-wide background: The origin of the acute and convalescent COVID-19 samples was the United States, Italy and Spain. PBMCs, B-cell-depleted T cells, or T cells provided the cDNA or gDNA that made up the material.

Germline-derived CDR1 and CDR2 are GTSNPN and SVGIG (reference sequence). After removal of 3 bases from V and 4 bases from J, the junction contained 17 bases not matched to a gene. CDR3 length: 17 residues. Under the authors' procedure: The assay estimated nucleated cells by amplifying reference gene primers. Some clones are missing from TCRdb's copy, which holds only in-frame ones; the method was immunoSEQ multiplex PCR. V, J and clone size are taken as reported in that table, and D and trimming were inferred from the DNA itself. Of under 55,000 clones in the sample, about 86% were seen once. The sample taken for sequencing was peripheral blood. The sequence was collected from a man aged 40-50 years with active COVID-19. The gene calls are TRBV30 and TRBJ1-1; 7 bases align to TRBD1. The CDR3 DNA is TGTGCCTGGAGCCCACTAAGAGGGGGCGGCTCGGGCACTGAAGCTTTCTTT. It codes for CAWSPLRGGGSGTEAFF.